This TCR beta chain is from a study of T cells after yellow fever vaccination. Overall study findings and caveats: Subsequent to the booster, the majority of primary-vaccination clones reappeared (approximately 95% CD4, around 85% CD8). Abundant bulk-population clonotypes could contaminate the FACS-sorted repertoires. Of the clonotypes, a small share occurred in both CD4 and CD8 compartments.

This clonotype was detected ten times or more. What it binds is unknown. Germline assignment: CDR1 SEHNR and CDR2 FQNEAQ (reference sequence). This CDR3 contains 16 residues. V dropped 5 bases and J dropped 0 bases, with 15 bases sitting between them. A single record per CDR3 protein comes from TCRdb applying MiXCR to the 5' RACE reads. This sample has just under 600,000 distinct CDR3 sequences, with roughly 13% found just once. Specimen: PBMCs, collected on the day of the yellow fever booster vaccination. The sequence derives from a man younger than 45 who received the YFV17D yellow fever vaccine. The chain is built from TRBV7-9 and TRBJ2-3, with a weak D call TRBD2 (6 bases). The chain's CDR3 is CASSPALGRSTDTQYF. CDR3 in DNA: TGTGCCAGCAGCCCCGCCCTGGGGAGGAGCACAGATACGCAGTATTTT.